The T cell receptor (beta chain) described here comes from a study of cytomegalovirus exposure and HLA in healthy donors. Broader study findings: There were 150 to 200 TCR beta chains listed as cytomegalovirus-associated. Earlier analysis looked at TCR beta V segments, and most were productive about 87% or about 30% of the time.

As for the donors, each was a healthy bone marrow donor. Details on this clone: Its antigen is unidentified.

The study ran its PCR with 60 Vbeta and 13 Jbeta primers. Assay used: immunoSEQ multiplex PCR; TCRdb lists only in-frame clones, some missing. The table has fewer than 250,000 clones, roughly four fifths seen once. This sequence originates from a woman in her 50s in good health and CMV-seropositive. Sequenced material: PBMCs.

The CDR3 is CASRRARDNNQPQHF. Written as DNA, the CDR3 is TGTGCCAGCCGCCGTGCGAGGGATAACAATCAGCCCCAGCATTTT. The J gene is TRBJ1-5, the V gene TRBV6-5; D call uncertain. V dropped 8 bases and J dropped 3 bases, with 17 bases sitting between them. This CDR3 region has 15 residues. CDR1 is MNHEY, CDR2 SVGAGI, per germline.